Presented here are 23 T cell receptor beta chains from one specimen sequenced in a study of beta chain features in type 1 diabetes. The study reverse transcribed the entire isolated RNA, so it sequenced expressed TCRB transcripts. Clones were sequenced by immunoSEQ multiplex PCR, and TCRdb holds only the in-frame ones, with some missing. The sample lists roughly 100,000 clones, about 26% occurring once. Regarding the study as a whole: All four CD4+ subsets from Type 1 diabetes patients carried moderately but significantly shorter TCRB CDR3s.

No cognate antigen is known for these TCRs. The specimen sequenced was central memory CD4+ T cells from blood. The origin of the receptors is a woman aged 18-29 years with type 1 diabetes.

The chain couples TRBV10-3 to TRBJ2-5; 10 bases are shared with TRBD1. The CDR3 runs to 16 residues. Trimming at V came to 4 bases and at J to 2 bases, leaving 7 bases not matched to a gene. Germline CDR1 reads ENHRY; CDR2 reads SYGVKD. CDR3 region: CAISGPPGQGQETQYF. CDR3 DNA: TGTGCCATCAGTGGCCCCCCGGGACAGGGGCAAGAGACCCAGTACTTC.

The gene calls are TRBV18 and TRBJ1-5; possibly TRBD1 for D (6 bases). The CDR3 spans 16 residues. The V end lost 1 base, the J end lost 0 bases, and 10 bases lay between the germline ends. Germline CDR1 KGHSH, CDR2 LQKENI. The CDR3 DNA reads as TGTGCCAGCTCACCACTAGGACAGCGTAGCAATCAGCCCCAGCATTTT. Translating it yields CASSPLGQRSNQPQHF.

A few counts support this clone. This chain joins TRBV6-5 and TRBJ2-7, with TRBD1 identical over 8 bases. CDR3 size: 14 residues. Losses at the gene ends were 0 bases for V and 4 bases for J; bases not matched to a gene: 2. Germline CDR1 MNHEY, CDR2 SVGAGI. The DNA for the CDR3 is TGTGCCAGCAGTTACTCGGGGACAGGATACGAGCAGTACTTC. It yields the protein CASSYSGTGYEQYF.

This chain connects TRBV6-5 to TRBJ1-2, with D perhaps matching TRBD1 (5 bases). The V end was cut by 4 bases, the J end by 8 bases, with 14 bases between. This CDR3 is built from 13 residues. Germline CDR1 MNHEY, CDR2 SVGAGI. The CDR3 reads CASSFGGKGGYTF. DNA for the CDR3: TGTGCCAGCAGTTTCGGGGGAAAGGGAGGCTACACCTTC.

This clone turned up a few times. This chain uses TRBV29-1 with TRBJ1-5; no firm D call. CDR3 length: 13 residues. The V gene lost 3 bases and the J gene lost 4 bases, with 10 bases spanning the gap. Germline assignment: CDR1 SQVTM and CDR2 ANQGSEA. DNA of the CDR3: TGCAGCGTTGAGGAGAATCAAAATCAGCCCCAGCATTTT. Translation gives CSVEENQNQPQHF.

V and J are TRBV25-1 and TRBJ2-7; perhaps TRBD1 as D (6 bases). Germline lookup yields CDR1 MGHDK and CDR2 SYGVNS. This CDR3 spans 15 amino acids. Trimming took 4 bases from V and 3 from J, leaving 16 bases between them. CDR3 nucleotide sequence: TGTGCCAGCAGTGTATCAGGGGTTGCGGGCTACGAGCAGTACTTC. This sequence encodes CASSVSGVAGYEQYF.

The chain recombines TRBV6-1 with TRBJ1-2; maybe TRBD1 (6 bases). This CDR3 region has 16 residues. Per the germline V gene, CDR1 is MNHNS and CDR2 is SASEGT. The V gene lost 0 bases and the J gene lost 4 bases, with 15 bases spanning the gap. The CDR3 protein is CASSEAYGQTSYGYTF. The CDR3 region has the DNA TGTGCCAGCAGTGAAGCCTATGGACAGACCTCCTATGGCTACACCTTC.

This clone has a handful of counts. The CDR3 spells CASSGLAGVRNEQFF. The DNA for the CDR3 is TGTGCCAGTAGCGGACTAGCGGGGGTGAGGAATGAGCAGTTCTTC. The chain has TRBV19 and TRBJ2-1; 13 bases fit TRBD2. Trimming took 6 bases from V and 7 from J; bases not matched to a gene: 6. The germline V gene encodes CDR1 LNHDA and CDR2 SQIVND (reference sequence). The CDR3 loop spans 15 amino acids.

This clone occurred a few times. The V gene is TRBV2, the J gene TRBJ1-5; TRBD1 matches 8 bases. Trimming took 5 bases from V and 4 from J; bases not matched to a gene: 10. Germline V gives CDR1 SNHLY, CDR2 FYNNEI. CDR3 length equals 16 residues. CDR3 DNA: TGTGCCAGCAGTCCCGGACAGGGTGCCATTAATCAGCCCCAGCATTTT. This gives the protein CASSPGQGAINQPQHF.

This clone appeared a few times. The chain recombines TRBV7-9 with TRBJ1-1; D not certain. The CDR3 spans 14 residues. Germline CDR1 SEHNR, CDR2 FQNEAQ (reference sequence). Trimming cost V 7 bases and J 1 base, with 13 bases left between them. CDR3 DNA: TGTGCCAGCACCCCCCGGGAGGGGAACACTGAAGCTTTCTTT. Encoded protein: CASTPREGNTEAFF.

V gene TRBV7-9 combines with J gene TRBJ2-1, with 9 bases identical to TRBD2. Trimming removed 5 bases from V and 2 bases from J; junction bases left unmatched: 10. CDR3 size: 17 residues. Looked up from germline, CDR1 is SEHNR and CDR2 is FQNEAQ (reference sequence). The CDR3 spells CASSHPTAGGAYNEQFF. The CDR3 DNA follows: TGTGCCAGCAGCCACCCAACCGCGGGAGGGGCCTACAATGAGCAGTTCTTC. The entire variable domain, with the rest obtained from reference TRBV7-9 and TRBJ2-1, is as follows: DTGVSQNPRHKITKRGQNVTFRCDPISEHNRLYWYRQTLGQGPEFLTYFQNEAQLEKSRLLSDRFSAERPKGSFSTLEIQRTEQGDSAMYLCASSHPTAGGAYNEQFFGPGTRLTVL.

CDR3 amino acids: CASSQLAGAGDTQYF. The DNA for the CDR3 is TGTGCCAGCAGCCAATTAGCGGGAGCGGGAGATACGCAGTATTTT. This chain connects TRBV14 to TRBJ2-3, with 9 positions matching TRBD2. Germline V gene lookup returns CDR1 SGHDN and CDR2 FVKESK. The CDR3 is 15 amino acids. V lost 2 bases to trimming and J lost 5 bases; unmatched junction nucleotides: 5. The full variable domain, its missing parts supplied by reference TRBV14 and TRBJ2-3, is EAGVTQFPSHSVIEKGQTVTLRCDPISGHDNLYWYRRVMGKEIKFLLHFVKESKQDESGMPNNRFLAERTGGTYSTLKVQPAELEDSGVYFCASSQLAGAGDTQYFGPGTRLTVL.

This chain joins TRBV5-1 and TRBJ2-7; 7 bases agree with TRBD2. Germline trimming cut 2 bases from V and 5 bases from J; bases unmatched to any gene: 7. Germline-derived CDR1 and CDR2 are SGHRS and YFSETQ. There are 14 residues in the CDR3. The CDR3 loop is CASSLGLVHHEQYF. In nucleotides, the CDR3 is TGCGCCAGCAGCTTAGGACTAGTTCACCACGAGCAGTACTTC.

The chain carries TRBV5-1 and TRBJ1-1; 10 bases match TRBD1. The V gene's germline CDR1 is SGHRS and CDR2 YFSETQ. With V trimmed by 2 bases and J by 5 bases, 9 bases remained unmatched. This CDR3 comprises 16 residues. This chain's CDR3 is CASSFRQGAQMTEAFF. CDR3 DNA sequence: TGCGCCAGCAGCTTCAGACAGGGGGCGCAGATGACTGAAGCTTTCTTT.

This clone appeared a few times. The rearrangement joins TRBV30 to TRBJ1-3; 10 bases fit TRBD1. Germline V CDR1 and CDR2: GTSNPN, SVGIG (reference sequence). V shed 2 bases, J shed 0 bases, and the junction held 4 bases outside the gene matches. This CDR3 has 16 residues. Written as DNA, the CDR3 is TGTGCCTGGAGTAGACAGGGGGCGACCTCTGGAAACACCATATATTTT. Protein: CAWSRQGATSGNTIYF.

This clone came up a few times. The rearrangement uses TRBV5-5 and TRBJ1-1; D not resolved. Trimming cost V 3 bases and J 1 base, with 7 bases left between them. Germline V gene sequence: CDR1 SGHKS, CDR2 YYEKEE (reference sequence). The CDR3 runs to 13 residues. CDR3 sequence reads: CASSSHRNTEAFF. The CDR3 DNA reads TGTGCCAGCAGCTCCCACAGGAACACTGAAGCTTTCTTT.

The table lists this clone with a few counts. This sequence joins TRBV7-2 and TRBJ2-5, with TRBD1 as a possible D gene (5 bases). Germline loops: CDR1 SGHTA, CDR2 FQGNSA. V lost 0 bases and J 6 bases, leaving 17 bases between the germline ends. This CDR3 is 16 amino acids long. CDR3 loop: CASSLAGDRRTKTQYF. The CDR3 DNA is TGTGCCAGCAGCTTAGCAGGGGATCGCAGGACGAAGACCCAGTACTTC. The whole variable domain, remainder taken from reference TRBV7-2 and TRBJ2-5, is GAGVSQSPSNKVTEKGKDVELRCDPISGHTALYWYRQSLGQGLEFLIYFQGNSAPDKSGLPSDRFSAERTGGSVSTLTIQRTQQEDSAVYLCASSLAGDRRTKTQYFGPGTRLLVL.

A few counts support this clone. The chain employs TRBV28 and TRBJ2-1, with D perhaps matching TRBD2 (5 bases). Germline CDR1 is MDHEN and CDR2 is SYDVKM. This CDR3 spans 14 amino acids. V was cut by 5 bases and J by 6 bases, with 14 bases left in between. The CDR3 DNA reads TGTGCCAGCAGTCGTCCGTGGGCGGGCAATGAGCAGTTCTTC. Its translation: CASSRPWAGNEQFF.

This clone was counted only a few times. The chain recombines TRBV9 with TRBJ2-7, with 9 bases fitting TRBD1. This CDR3 region has 15 residues. The junction had 10 bases not matched to a gene; V was cut back by 4 bases and J by 5 bases. Germline V CDR1 and CDR2: SGDLS, YYNGEE. DNA of the CDR3: TGTGCCAGCAGCCCCGCGGACAGGGGTAACGACGAGCAGTACTTC. Its protein product is CASSPADRGNDEQYF.

The chain joins TRBV7-2 to TRBJ1-5; D perhaps matches TRBD1 (5 bases). This CDR3 has 14 amino acids. V shed 0 bases and J shed 7 bases, with 10 bases lying between them. The V gene's germline CDR1 is SGHTA and CDR2 FQGNSA. DNA for the CDR3: TGTGCCAGCAGCTTAGCGGCGGACAAACAGCCCCAGCATTTT. Amino acid sequence: CASSLAADKQPQHF. The full variable domain, completed using reference TRBV7-2 and TRBJ1-5, is GAGVSQSPSNKVTEKGKDVELRCDPISGHTALYWYRQSLGQGLEFLIYFQGNSAPDKSGLPSDRFSAERTGGSVSTLTIQRTQQEDSAVYLCASSLAADKQPQHFGDGTRLSIL.

V gene TRBV2 combines with J gene TRBJ2-3; tentatively, D is TRBD1 (5 bases). CDR3 length: 13 amino acids. Deletions cut 11 bases from V and 1 base from J, with 13 bases between. Per germline, CDR1 SNHLY and CDR2 FYNNEI. CDR3 sequence (DNA): TGTGCCGCTGTGACAGAGCGCACAGATACGCAGTATTTT. This sequence encodes CAAVTERTDTQYF.

CDR3 nucleotides: TGTGCCAGCAGTCCCCACGGACAGTCTAATCAGCCCCAGCATTTT. Translation: CASSPHGQSNQPQHF. The chain recombines TRBV27 with TRBJ1-5; D may be TRBD1 (6 bases). V was trimmed by 5 bases and J by 4 bases, leaving 15 bases between them. The CDR3 covers 15 residues. Germline assignment: CDR1 MNHEY and CDR2 SMNVEV (reference sequence).

V gene TRBV28 combines with J gene TRBJ1-2, with 8 nucleotides matching TRBD1. The CDR3 length is 14 residues. Germline CDR1 reads MDHEN; CDR2 reads SYDVKM. Trimming cost V 6 bases and J 4 bases; bases outside gene matches: 7. The CDR3 DNA follows: TGTGCCAGCAGGGAGCAGGGGGCTTCCTATGGCTACACCTTC. It is translated as CASREQGASYGYTF.